This entry describes one T cell receptor (beta chain). Its antigen is as yet unknown. Germline CDR1 reads GTSNPN; CDR2 reads SVGIG (reference sequence). V was pared by 2 bases and J by 2 bases, with 2 bases of the junction left unmatched. CDR3 length: 13 residues. The data were obtained in a study of graft-versus-host responses after intestinal transplantation. TCRdb's copy holds only in-frame clones and misses some; the assay was immunoSEQ multiplex PCR. The sample shows tens of thousands of clones, around 93% of them seen only once. The specimen was unstimulated CD8+ T cells sorted from spleen or lymph node cells, collected before intestinal transplant. J is TRBJ1-1 and V is TRBV30; TRBD1 agrees at 7 bases. The receptor comes from a human donor who received an intestinal transplant. The CDR3 is CAWSRTGNTEAFF. The CDR3 nucleotides read TGTGCCTGGAGTAGGACAGGCAACACTGAAGCTTTCTTT. The whole variable domain, filled in from reference TRBV30 and TRBJ1-1, reads SQTIHQWPATLVQPVGSPLSLECTVEGTSNPNLYWYRQAAGRGLQLLFYSVGIGQISSEVPQNLSASRPQDRQFILSSKKLLLSDSGFYLCAWSRTGNTEAFFGQGTRLTVV.